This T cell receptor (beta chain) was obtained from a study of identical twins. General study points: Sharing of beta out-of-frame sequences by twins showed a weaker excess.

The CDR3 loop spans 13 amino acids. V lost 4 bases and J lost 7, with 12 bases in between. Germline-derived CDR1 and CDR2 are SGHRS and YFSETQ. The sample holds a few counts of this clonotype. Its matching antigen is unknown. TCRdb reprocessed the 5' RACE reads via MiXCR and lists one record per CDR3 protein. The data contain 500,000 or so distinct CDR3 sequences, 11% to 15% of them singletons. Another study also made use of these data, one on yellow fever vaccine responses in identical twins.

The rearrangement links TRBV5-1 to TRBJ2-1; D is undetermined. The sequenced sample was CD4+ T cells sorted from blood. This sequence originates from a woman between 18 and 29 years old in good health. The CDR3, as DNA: TGCGCCAGCAGCGCCGATCTAGGGAATGAGCAGTTCTTC. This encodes CASSADLGNEQFF.